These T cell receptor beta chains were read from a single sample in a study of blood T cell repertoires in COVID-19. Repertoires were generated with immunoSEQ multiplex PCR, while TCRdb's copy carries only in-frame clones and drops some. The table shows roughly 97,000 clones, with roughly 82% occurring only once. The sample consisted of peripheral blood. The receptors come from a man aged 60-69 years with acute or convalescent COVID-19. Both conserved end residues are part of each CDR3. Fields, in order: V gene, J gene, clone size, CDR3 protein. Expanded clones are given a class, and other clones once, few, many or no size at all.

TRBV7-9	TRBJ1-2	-	CASSPRASEGGYTF
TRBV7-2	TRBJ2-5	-	CASSLSLAGGQETQYF
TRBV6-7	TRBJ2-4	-	CASSTFGTSWGDIQYF
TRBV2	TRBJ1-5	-	CASTGSNQPQHF
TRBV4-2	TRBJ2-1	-	CASSPRTGGDEQFF
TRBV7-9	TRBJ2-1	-	CASRPGEWAYNEQFF
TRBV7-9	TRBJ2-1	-	CASSFSGIHPYNEQFF
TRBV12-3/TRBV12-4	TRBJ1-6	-	CASSLARDVPLHF
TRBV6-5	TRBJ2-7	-	CASSPLGQSAYEQYF
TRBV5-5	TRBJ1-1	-	CASSFPDRAGEAFF
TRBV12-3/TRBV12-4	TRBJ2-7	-	CASSPDNLYEQYF
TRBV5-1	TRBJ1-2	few	CASSLEGDAYGYTF
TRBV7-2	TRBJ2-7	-	CASSYQVTINYEQYF
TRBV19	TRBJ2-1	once	CASSLGQGWNEQFF
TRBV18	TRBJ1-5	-	CASSPPDRDQPQHF
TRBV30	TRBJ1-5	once	CAWSAAGAVLEPQHF
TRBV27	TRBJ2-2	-	CASSLAGPNTGELFF
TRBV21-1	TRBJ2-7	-	CASSAVPRRDPPYEQYF
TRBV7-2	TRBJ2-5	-	CASSPRGETQYF
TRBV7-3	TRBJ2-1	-	CASSTSGGNNEQFF
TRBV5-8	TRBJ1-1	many	CASPRMTTADGSLNTEAFF
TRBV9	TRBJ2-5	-	CASSVGGDLETQYF
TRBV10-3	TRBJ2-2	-	CAINGQANTGELFF
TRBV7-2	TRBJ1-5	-	CASSLDSSNQPQHF
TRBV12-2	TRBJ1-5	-	CASRLATNGGCGQPQHF
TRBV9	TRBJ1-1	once	CASSVALGDTEAFF
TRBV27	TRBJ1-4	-	CASSFPGTGGANEKLFF
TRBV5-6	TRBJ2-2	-	CASSIVAWNTGELFF
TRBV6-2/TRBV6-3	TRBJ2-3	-	CASSYSGLAGLVDTQYF
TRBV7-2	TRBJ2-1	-	CASSLGARTSGYNEQFF
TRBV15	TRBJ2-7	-	CATSRSSTGIPYEQYF
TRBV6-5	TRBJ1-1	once	CASSTGRLRDTEAFF